Listed here is a single TCR beta chain. The specificity of this receptor is unknown. No much larger clonotype is one base removed from it; base qualities were not supplied. The CDR1 and CDR2 encoded by the germline V gene (reference sequence) are SEHNR and FQNEAQ. V is cut by 2 bases and J by 2 bases, and the space between the germline ends is 11 bases. The cysteine opens and the phenylalanine closes a CDR3 of 15 amino acids. Kept here is only the CDR3 DNA, which spans 45 bases and is read in frame from base 1. To prepare the library, the immunoSEQ multiplex PCR assay was applied. TCRdb stores this immuneACCESS table with in-frame sequences only. Part of the clones is absent; in the studies checked, under half of the shortfall reflects unresolved V genes, and no reason is known for the rest. The sample table holds some 15,000 clones, of which around 86% were seen once. 12% of the sample rests with the top ten.

This sample is drawn from a study of technical replicates of blood from a handful of donors (dated 2017 in TCRdb). The receptor was derived from a human donor in good health. The V and J segments used are TRBV7-9 and TRBJ2-3; TRBD1 is possibly the D segment (5 matching bases). Sequencing was performed on PBMCs. The base sequence is TGTGCCAGCAGCTTACAGGACACCTTCACAGATACGCAGTATTTT. The resulting protein is CASSLQDTFTDTQYF.